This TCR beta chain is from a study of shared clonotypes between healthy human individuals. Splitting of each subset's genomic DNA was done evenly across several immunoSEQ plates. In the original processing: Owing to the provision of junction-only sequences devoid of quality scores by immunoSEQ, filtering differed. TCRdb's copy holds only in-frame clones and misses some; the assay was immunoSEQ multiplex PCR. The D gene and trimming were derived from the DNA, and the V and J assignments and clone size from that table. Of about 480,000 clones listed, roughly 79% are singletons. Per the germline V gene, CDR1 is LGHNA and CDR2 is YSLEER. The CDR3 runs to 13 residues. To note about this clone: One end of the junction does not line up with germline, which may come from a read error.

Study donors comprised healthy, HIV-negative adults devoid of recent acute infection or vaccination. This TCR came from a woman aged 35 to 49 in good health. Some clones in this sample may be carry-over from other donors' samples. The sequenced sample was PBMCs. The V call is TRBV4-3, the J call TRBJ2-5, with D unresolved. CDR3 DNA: TGCGCCGGCAGCCAAGATAGAACGGAGACCCAGTACTTC. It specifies CAGSQDRTETQYF.